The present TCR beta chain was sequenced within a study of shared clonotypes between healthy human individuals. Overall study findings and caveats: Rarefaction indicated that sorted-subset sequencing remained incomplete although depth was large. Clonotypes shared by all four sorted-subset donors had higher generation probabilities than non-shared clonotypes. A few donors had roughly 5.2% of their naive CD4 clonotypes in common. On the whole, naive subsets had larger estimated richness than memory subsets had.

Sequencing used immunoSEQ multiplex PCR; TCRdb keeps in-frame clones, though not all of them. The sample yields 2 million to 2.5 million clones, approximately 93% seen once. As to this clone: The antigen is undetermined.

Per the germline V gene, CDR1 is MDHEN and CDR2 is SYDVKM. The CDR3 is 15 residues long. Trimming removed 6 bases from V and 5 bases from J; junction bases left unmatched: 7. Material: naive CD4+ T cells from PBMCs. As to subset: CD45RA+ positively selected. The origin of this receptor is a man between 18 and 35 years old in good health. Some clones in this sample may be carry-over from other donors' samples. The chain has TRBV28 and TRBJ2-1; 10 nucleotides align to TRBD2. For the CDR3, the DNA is TGTGCCAGCAGCCCAGCGGGAGGGCCTGACAATGAGCAGTTCTTC. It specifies CASSPAGGPDNEQFF. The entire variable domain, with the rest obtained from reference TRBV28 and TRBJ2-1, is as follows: DVKVTQSSRYLVKRTGEKVFLECVQDMDHENMFWYRQDPGLGLRLIYFSYDVKMKEKGDIPEGYSVSREKKERFSLILESASTNQTSMYLCASSPAGGPDNEQFFGPGTRLTVL.